The clone carrying this T cell receptor (beta chain) was seen ten or more times. Its target is not known. Both iRepertoire HTBI primers and Arm-PCR of CDR3 regions were used to build the TCR beta libraries. Each CDR3 protein is one row after TCRdb ran MiXCR on the multiplex PCR reads. The profile shows under 450,000 distinct CDR3 sequences, 12% of them singletons. The data are from a study of regulatory T cells in long-lasting Graves disease. Study observations and caveats: Favored usage of TRBV28, TRBJ1-2 and TRBJ2-5 was recorded in persistent disease. Thyroid tissue was not studied; only peripheral blood was. The study found persistent patients shared more public clonotypes (around 2,500) than new patients (about 990).

Germline assignment: CDR1 KGHSH and CDR2 LQKENI. Trimming left V 4 bases short and J 4 bases short, with 19 bases between. The CDR3 length is 16 residues. Time point defined: newly diagnosed GD, antithyroid drugs for less than 3 months. RNA isolated from PBMCs was used to make the TCR library. The same data also contributed to another study, on T cells in Graves' hyperthyroidism and ophthalmopathy. From that report: A model using 13 V-J features told ophthalmopathy apart from stable hyperthyroidism.

This chain joins TRBV18 and TRBJ1-2; the D is unclear. Sequenced material: peripheral blood mononuclear cells (PBMCs), taken at new diagnosis, from a patient treated with antithyroid drugs. This TCR derives from a woman aged 18-29 years with Graves disease. The CDR3 is CASSLEGASISYGYTF. The DNA of the CDR3 is TGTGCCAGCTCACTAGAGGGAGCGTCCATATCCTATGGCTACACCTTC.